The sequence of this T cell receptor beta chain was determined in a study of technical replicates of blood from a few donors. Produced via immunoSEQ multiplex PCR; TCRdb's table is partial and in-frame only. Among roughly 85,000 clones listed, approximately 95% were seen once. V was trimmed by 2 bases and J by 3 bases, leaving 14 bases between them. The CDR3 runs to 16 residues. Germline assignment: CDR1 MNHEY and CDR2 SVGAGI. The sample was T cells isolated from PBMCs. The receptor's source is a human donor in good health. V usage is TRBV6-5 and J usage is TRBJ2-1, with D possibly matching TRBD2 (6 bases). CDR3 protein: CASSYGRGRGYNEQFF. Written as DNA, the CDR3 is TGTGCCAGCAGTTACGGGCGGGGAAGGGGCTACAATGAGCAGTTCTTC.